This paragraph reports one T cell receptor beta chain. Other DNA sequences in the sample encode the same CDR3. How the authors handled the data: Amplifying reference gene primers gave estimates of nucleated cell counts. TCRdb keeps only in-frame clones here, not all; method: immunoSEQ multiplex PCR. The V and J calls and clone size come from that table; D and trimming were worked out from the DNA. The sample consists of roughly 210,000 clones, 88% of them appearing once. This sample was taken from a study of blood T cell repertoires in COVID-19. The sequencing sample was made of peripheral blood. This clonotype was sampled from a man in his sixties or seventies with acute or convalescent COVID-19.

For the CDR3, the DNA is TGTGCCATCAGTGATAGACAGAACACTGAAGCTTTCTTT. Translating gives CAISDRQNTEAFF. The V and J genes are TRBV10-3 and TRBJ1-1; unclear D gene. Germline V gene lookup returns CDR1 ENHRY and CDR2 SYGVKD. Between the trimmed V and J ends, which lost 3 bases and 1 base, there was a span of 6 bases. The CDR3 totals 13 residues.